These 5 T cell receptor beta chains came from one sample sequenced in a study of PD-1 blockade in classical Hodgkin lymphoma. Documented time point: cycle 4 day 1 (C4D1), after five to seven weeks of nivolumab. All trial patients relapsed after autologous stem cell transplantation. The CD4+ T cells used were purified from thawed PBMCs through magnetic negative selection. Data came from immunoSEQ multiplex PCR; TCRdb stores just in-frame clones and leaves some out. The sample carries 29,000 or so clones, approximately 78% recorded once. The sequenced sample was CD4+ T cells from blood, obtained before the fourth cycle of nivolumab. These receptors were collected from a human donor with classical Hodgkin lymphoma.

The count of this clone is one. The J gene is TRBJ1-3, the V gene TRBV5-1, with 8 bases fitting TRBD1. This CDR3 comprises 15 residues. Germline CDR1 SGHRS, CDR2 YFSETQ. V shed 4 bases, J shed 2 bases, and the junction held 5 bases outside the gene matches. The DNA of the CDR3 is TGCGCCAGCAGCGAGACAGGGGTAACTGGAAACACCATATATTTT. Translation: CASSETGVTGNTIYF. Drawing the rest from reference TRBV5-1 and TRBJ1-3, the complete variable domain is KAGVTQTPRYLIKTRGQQVTLSCSPISGHRSVSWYQQTPGQGLQFLFEYFSETQRNKGNFPGRFSGRQFSNSRSEMNVSTLELGDSALYLCASSETGVTGNTIYFGEGSWLTVV.

This chain uses TRBV21-1 with TRBJ1-3; the DNA was not used to check the table's D call, TRBD1. TRBV21-1 represents a pseudogene. This CDR3 is built from 13 residues. The CDR3 DNA reads as TGTGCCAGGAAGGGGGCTGGGGGAAACACCATATATTTT. It encodes CARKGAGGNTIYF.

V is TRBV10-1 and J is TRBJ1-4, with 9 positions matching TRBD1. The germline V gene has CDR1 WNHNN and CDR2 SYGVQD (reference sequence). The V segment lost 9 bases and the J segment 7 bases; nucleotides outside the gene matches: 12. The CDR3 runs 15 residues. The CDR3 sequence is CASRDRVGWSEKLFF. The CDR3 region has the DNA TGCGCCAGTCGGGACAGGGTGGGGTGGAGTGAAAAACTGTTTTTT.

This rearrangement joins TRBV5-1 to TRBJ2-7; 12 bases are a match to TRBD1. The trim removed 4 bases at V and 5 bases at J, leaving 7 bases unmatched. Germline-derived CDR1 and CDR2 are SGHRS and YFSETQ. The CDR3 loop spans 15 amino acids. CDR3 in DNA: TGCGCCAGCAGCGAGACCGGGACAGGGGGCAACGAGCAGTACTTC. Translation gives CASSETGTGGNEQYF.

The V gene is TRBV18, the J gene TRBJ2-3; 8 positions agree with TRBD2. CDR3 length: 15 residues. Germline V lookup: CDR1 KGHSH, CDR2 LQKENI. The trim removed 1 base at V and 5 bases at J, leaving 5 bases unmatched. In DNA form, the CDR3 reads TGTGCCAGCTCACCACGCGGGGGGTTAGTAGATACGCAGTATTTT. Translating gives CASSPRGGLVDTQYF.